Here is one T cell receptor beta chain with its context. There is no known antigen for this receptor. Base quality data are lacking; no much larger clone is found one base away. The immunoSEQ Assay, a bias-controlled multiplex PCR, was used to amplify TCRbeta CDR3 regions from genomic DNA. The study's processing was this. Within the assay, amplification of reference gene primers was used to estimate how many nucleated cells each sample contained. To quantify the absolute abundance of each unique TCRbeta CDR3 rearrangement, sequence reads were collapsed and filtered. Productive Simpson clonality was computed per sample as the square root of Simpson's diversity index over productive rearrangements. Sourced from immuneACCESS, this table was stored by TCRdb with only in-frame sequences that have V and J called. A share of the clones is absent; for the studies checked, an unresolved V gene accounts for under half, and the remainder has no known explanation. Clone size and V and J calls were adopted from that table, with D and trimming inferred from the DNA. This sample gives around 320,000 clones in total; around 90% of them show up just once. Of the sample, 3.5% to 4.5% is held by the ten largest clones.

The record originates from a study of blood T cell repertoires in COVID-19 (dated by TCRdb to about 2020). Describing the broader study: Samples covering the acute and convalescent phases of COVID-19 were provided by collaborators in the United States, Italy and Spain. A freely available public database, intended as a resource for researchers studying the immune response to SARS-CoV-2, is where the repertoires were released. The dataset comprised deeply sampled blood TCRbeta repertoires from subjects exposed to, actively infected with, or recovered from COVID-19. The prospective study material was composed of cDNA or gDNA derived from T cells, B-cell-depleted T cells, or PBMCs. Nearly every sample came with metadata listing a de-identified subject ID, COVID-19 status, age in years and sex. Where available, HLA class I and class II types were obtained from metadata supplied by the sample provider rather than from assay-based typing. Samples were obtained from the ongoing ImmuneRACE study (first 160 participants) and from 1,254 subjects provided by 6 global collaborators.

General study outcomes and caveats: How much clinical and demographic metadata was included differed by source and by participant, and the metadata was provided uncurated.

Participants in the prospective study were enrolled through a virtual design, were aged roughly 18 to 90 years, and lived in 24 United States geographic areas. In the prospective study, cohorts were assigned on the basis of participant-reported clinical history obtained from a screening survey and a study questionnaire. Each participant in the prospective study had whole blood, serum and a nasopharyngeal or oropharyngeal swab collected by mobile phlebotomists. Additional blood draws and questionnaires over an approximately two-month period could optionally be provided by prospective study participants. Before DNA extraction, prospective study blood samples were shipped either frozen or at room temperature. This sequence was found in a woman between 18 and 30 years old with acute COVID-19. Sequences were obtained from PBMCs or T cells enriched from blood (not recorded which).

The nucleotide sequence is given as TGTGCCAGCAGCTTAGATGGAACAGGGGGGGAGACCCAGTACTTC. Its coded protein is CASSLDGTGGETQYF. Rearrangement joined TRBV11-3 to TRBJ2-5, and 8 bases in between align with TRBD1. The CDR3 contains 15 residues, cysteine and phenylalanine counted. The CDR3 DNA has 45 bases and is translated from base 1. The germline V and J ends show losses of 0 bases and 5 bases respectively, and no gene match explains 5 bases of the junction. The germline V gene gives CDR1 as SGHNT and CDR2 as YENEEA.